The entry below gives a single T cell receptor beta chain sequence along with its context. The antigen remains undetermined. Germline CDR1 reads SGHDT; CDR2 reads YYEEEE. The CDR3 contains 14 residues. V was pared by 6 bases and J by 1 base, with 6 bases of the junction left unmatched. The primer mix had 60 Vbeta and 13 Jbeta primers. Data came from immunoSEQ multiplex PCR; TCRdb stores just in-frame clones and leaves some out. The table lists some 120,000 clones, roughly 78% of them singletons. This specimen comes from a study of cytomegalovirus exposure and HLA in healthy donors. Study-wide results and limits: Follow-up analysis later connected one missense variant in DCLRE1C with trimming of TCR beta V- and J-genes. It was only CMV serostatus that was available as immune exposure information.

The TCR sequence derives from a woman between 40 and 50 years old in good health and CMV-seronegative. The sequenced material came from PBMCs. The V call is TRBV5-6, the J call TRBJ1-2, with 7 positions matching TRBD1. CDR3 nucleotides: TGTGCCAGCAATCTGGGACAGATTAACTATGGCTACACCTTC. The encoded protein is CASNLGQINYGYTF.